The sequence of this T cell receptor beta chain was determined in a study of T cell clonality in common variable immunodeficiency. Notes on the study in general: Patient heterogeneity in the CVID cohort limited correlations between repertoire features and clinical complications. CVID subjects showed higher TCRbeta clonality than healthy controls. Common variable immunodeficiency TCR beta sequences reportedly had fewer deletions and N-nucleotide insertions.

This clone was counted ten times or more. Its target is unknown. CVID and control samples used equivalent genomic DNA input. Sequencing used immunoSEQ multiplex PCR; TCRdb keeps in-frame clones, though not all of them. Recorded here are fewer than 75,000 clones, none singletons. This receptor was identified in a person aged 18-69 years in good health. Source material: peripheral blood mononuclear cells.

CDR3 protein: CASSLDSFGYTF. The sequenced part of the CDR3 DNA is TGCGCCAGCAGCTTGGATAGTTTCGGC. This chain joins TRBV5-1 and TRBJ1-2; no definite D call. The read halts 3 residues ahead of the CDR3 end, with the missing end drawn from the germline J gene. Per germline, CDR1 SGHRS and CDR2 YFSETQ. The CDR3 totals 12 residues.